The 8 T cell receptor beta chains below all came from one sample that was sequenced in a study of shared clonotypes between healthy human individuals (dated by TCRdb to 2019 to 2021). Library construction relied on the immunoSEQ multiplex PCR assay. The table was pulled from immuneACCESS by TCRdb, which kept in-frame rearrangements only. Such tables lose some clones; where checked, under half of the loss comes from unresolved V genes, and the rest has no known cause. This sample has approximately 1.4 million clones in its table, and around 98% of those were observed once. The top ten constitute approximately 0.45% of the sample. Input material: naive CD4+ T cells sorted from blood. The cell subset or site label here, explained by the study, means: CD45RA+ positively selected. These receptors were taken from a man aged 30 to 39 in good health.

The rearrangement uses TRBV13 and TRBJ1-2; no clear D gene. The V gene's germline CDR1 is PRHDT and CDR2 FYEKMQ (reference sequence). The CDR3 has 12 residues. The V and J ends lost 5 bases and 4 bases respectively, with 8 bases between them. In nucleotides, the CDR3 is TGTGCCAGCAGCCAAGACCGCTATGGCTACACCTTC. The encoded protein is CASSQDRYGYTF.

V usage is TRBV5-1 and J usage is TRBJ2-5; TRBD2 matches at 10 bases. The ends lost 0 bases at V and 5 bases at J; junction bases unmatched: 10. CDR3 length: 17 amino acids. Germline V gene sequence: CDR1 SGHRS, CDR2 YFSETQ. The CDR3 loop reads CASSLGPLAGDLETQYF. The CDR3 DNA sequence: TGCGCCAGCAGCTTGGGTCCCCTAGCGGGGGACCTGGAGACCCAGTACTTC.

CDR3 bases: TGTGCCAGCAGCTTAATGTGGGAGGCAGATACGCAGTATTTT. It is translated as CASSLMWEADTQYF. J is TRBJ2-3 and V is TRBV7-2; D might be TRBD2 (6 bases). Germline V gives CDR1 SGHTA, CDR2 FQGNSA. Trimming left V 2 bases short and J 4 bases short, with 10 bases between. The CDR3 has 14 residues.

The chain is built from TRBV28 and TRBJ2-1; D possibly corresponds to TRBD2 (5 bases). Germline CDR1 is MDHEN and CDR2 is SYDVKM. The CDR3 is made up of 15 amino acids. V dropped 1 base and J dropped 9 bases, with 16 bases sitting between them. CDR3: CASSLSRAPLGEQFF. CDR3 DNA sequence: TGTGCCAGCAGTTTATCGAGGGCCCCATTAGGTGAGCAGTTCTTC.

The chain uses TRBV5-8 and TRBJ2-5; D is possibly TRBD1 or TRBD2 (5 bases each). The CDR3 runs to 15 residues. Germline-derived CDR1 and CDR2 are SGHTS and YDEGEE. Between the trimmed V and J ends, which lost 6 bases and 1 base, there was a span of 16 bases. DNA for the CDR3: TGTGCCAGCAATAGAGGGGCAATTTCCCAAGAGACCCAGTACTTC. It specifies CASNRGAISQETQYF.

The chain couples TRBV25-1 to TRBJ2-3; D gene uncertain. This CDR3 contains 13 residues. Germline V CDR1 and CDR2: MGHDK, SYGVNS. Trimming cost V 4 bases and J 6 bases, with 11 bases left between them. CDR3 in DNA: TGTGCCAGCAGTGCCACCGCCTCGGATACGCAGTATTTT. It is translated as CASSATASDTQYF.

The CDR3 sequence is CASSIVTGTGVTGELFF. DNA of the CDR3: TGTGCCAGTAGTATAGTTACCGGGACAGGGGTCACCGGGGAGCTGTTTTTT. This chain connects TRBV19 to TRBJ2-2; TRBD1 aligns across 10 bases. The CDR3 is made up of 17 amino acids. After removal of 1 base from V and 4 bases from J, the junction contained 6 bases not matched to a gene. Germline V gene sequence: CDR1 LNHDA, CDR2 SQIVND (reference sequence). Full variable domain (missing parts from reference TRBV19 and TRBJ2-2): DGGITQSPKYLFRKEGQNVTLSCEQNLNHDAMYWYRQDPGQGLRLIYYSQIVNDFQKGDIAEGYSVSREKKESFPLTVTSAQKNPTAFYLCASSIVTGTGVTGELFFGEGSRLTVL.

The chain has TRBV14 and TRBJ2-6, with D possibly being TRBD1 (7 bases). Germline lookup yields CDR1 SGHDN and CDR2 FVKESK. The CDR3 is made up of 17 amino acids. Trimming took 3 bases from V and 1 from J, leaving 13 bases between them. The CDR3: CASSHRQGLSGANVLTF. The CDR3 bases are TGTGCCAGCAGCCACCGACAGGGACTTTCTGGGGCCAACGTCCTGACTTTC.